A single sample is the source of the 14 T cell receptor beta chains below, sequenced in a study of blood T cell repertoires in COVID-19. Sequencing was performed with immunoSEQ multiplex PCR; in TCRdb, only in-frame clones are kept and a portion is missing. Of fewer than 100,000 clones in the sample, 75% to 85% are singletons; the top ten hold 10%. Input material: peripheral blood. These receptors came from a woman in her 70s with acute or convalescent COVID-19.

The table lists this clone with a count of one. CDR3 protein: CASAGRAYGEQYF. Written as DNA, the CDR3 is TGTGCCAGCGCCGGGAGGGCCTATGGGGAGCAGTACTTC. This chain links TRBV12-3 or TRBV12-4 with TRBJ2-7; the match to TRBD2 covers 8 bases. The CDR3 sequence is 13 residues long. With V trimmed by 8 bases and J by 7 bases, 10 bases remained unmatched.

This chain connects TRBV7-6 to TRBJ1-3; no reliable D call. With 1 base removed from V and 8 bases from J, the gap between germline ends came to 6 bases. The CDR3 runs to 12 residues. Germline loops: CDR1 SGHVS, CDR2 FNYEAQ. This CDR3 reads CASSLESHTIYF. In DNA form, the CDR3 reads TGTGCCAGCAGCTTAGAGAGTCACACCATATATTTT. The complete variable domain, with remaining parts taken from reference TRBV7-6 and TRBJ1-3, reads GAGVSQSPRYKVTKRGQDVALRCDPISGHVSLYWYRQALGQGPEFLTYFNYEAQQDKSGLPNDRFSAERPEGSISTLTIQRTEQRDSAMYRCASSLESHTIYFGEGSWLTVV.

This chain links TRBV6-5 with TRBJ1-5; 10 bases match TRBD1. CDR1 MNHEY and CDR2 SVGAGI come from the germline V gene. The length of the CDR3 is 14 residues. J gave up 2 bases and V 7 bases, and 2 bases lay outside the gene matches. The CDR3 sequence is CASTGTGGNQPQHF. In nucleotides, the CDR3 is TGTGCCAGCACCGGGACAGGGGGCAATCAGCCCCAGCATTTT.

The rearrangement links TRBV19 to TRBJ1-1; possible D gene TRBD1, 6 bases. The CDR3 spans 14 residues. V was trimmed by 3 bases and J by 1 base, leaving 9 bases between them. Per germline, CDR1 LNHDA and CDR2 SQIVND (reference sequence). CDR3 sequence reads: CASSITGRNTEAFF. In DNA form, the CDR3 reads TGTGCCAGTAGTATCACAGGGAGGAACACTGAAGCTTTCTTT. The full variable domain, with the rest looked up from reference TRBV19 and TRBJ1-1, is DGGITQSPKYLFRKEGQNVTLSCEQNLNHDAMYWYRQDPGQGLRLIYYSQIVNDFQKGDIAEGYSVSREKKESFPLTVTSAQKNPTAFYLCASSITGRNTEAFFGQGTRLTVV.

V gene TRBV28 combines with J gene TRBJ1-5; tentative D call: TRBD1 (6 bases). The germline V gene encodes CDR1 MDHEN and CDR2 SYDVKM. The CDR3 runs to 15 residues. Trimming took off 5 bases at V and 3 bases at J, with 14 bases between the two ends. The CDR3 DNA reads as TGTGCCAGCAGTCTGCGGACAGCCTTCAATCAGCCCCAGCATTTT. Its translation: CASSLRTAFNQPQHF.

This chain connects TRBV9 to TRBJ2-2; possible D gene TRBD2, 5 bases. The length of the CDR3 is 15 residues. CDR1 and CDR2 from the germline V gene are SGDLS and YYNGEE. Deletions cut 0 bases from V and 2 bases from J, with 8 bases between. In DNA, the CDR3 is TGTGCCAGCAGCGTAGCACCGGGAAACACCGGGGAGCTGTTTTTT. Translation: CASSVAPGNTGELFF. Full variable domain (remainder filled in from reference TRBV9 and TRBJ2-2): DSGVTQTPKHLITATGQRVTLRCSPRSGDLSVYWYQQSLDQGLQFLIQYYNGEERAKGNILERFSAQQFPDLHSELNLSSLELGDSALYFCASSVAPGNTGELFFGEGSRLTVL.

The V call is TRBV6-1, the J call TRBJ2-3; TRBD2 matches 11 bases. J lost 4 bases, V lost 2 bases, and 2 bases had no gene match. This CDR3 has 15 amino acids. Per the germline V gene, CDR1 is MNHNS and CDR2 is SASEGT. The CDR3 bases are TGTGCCAGCAGTGAACTAGCGGGGGGCTCAGATACGCAGTATTTT. It is translated as CASSELAGGSDTQYF.

The V gene is TRBV29-1, the J gene TRBJ1-1, with D maybe TRBD1 (5 bases). The length of the CDR3 is 13 residues. In germline, CDR1 is SQVTM, CDR2 ANQGSEA. With 6 bases removed from V and 3 bases from J, the gap between germline ends came to 14 bases. CDR3 in amino acids: CSVRVGGYTEAFF. DNA for the CDR3: TGCAGCGTCCGGGTGGGGGGGTACACTGAAGCTTTCTTT.

This clone has only a few counts. The chain combines TRBV7-3 with TRBJ1-5; D is ambiguous. This CDR3 contains 16 residues. V gave up 3 bases and J gave up 0 bases, with 12 bases separating them. The germline V gene encodes CDR1 SGHTA and CDR2 FQGTGA. CDR3 DNA sequence: TGTGCCAGCAGCTTGCTTACAAACGATAGCAATCAGCCCCAGCATTTT. Its protein product is CASSLLTNDSNQPQHF.

V usage is TRBV18 and J usage is TRBJ2-2, with a weak D call TRBD1 (6 bases). Germline-derived CDR1 and CDR2 are KGHSH and LQKENI. The CDR3 consists of 15 residues. V lost 3 bases and J 5 bases, leaving 13 bases between the germline ends. DNA for the CDR3: TGTGCCAGCTCACCCTCGACAGGCTCGACCGGGGAGCTGTTTTTT. Translated: CASSPSTGSTGELFF.

V usage is TRBV27 and J usage is TRBJ2-1, with 12 bases that match TRBD2. V lost 5 bases, J lost 7 bases, and 3 bases stayed unmatched. Germline values: CDR1 MNHEY, CDR2 SMNVEV (reference sequence). This CDR3 has 14 amino acids. The CDR3 coding sequence is TGTGCCAGCAGTGTGACTAGCGGGAGAAATGAGCAGTTCTTC. This codes for CASSVTSGRNEQFF.

The chain is built from TRBV6-5 and TRBJ2-1; the D is unclear. Per the germline V gene, CDR1 is MNHEY and CDR2 is SVGAGI. The CDR3 runs to 12 residues. The ends were cut back, 4 bases at V and 10 bases at J, with 11 bases in the middle. CDR3 loop: CASSSLGNEQFF. In nucleotides, the CDR3 is TGTGCCAGCAGTTCACTCGGTAACGAGCAGTTCTTC.

The chain carries TRBV19 and TRBJ1-1, with D possibly TRBD1 on 6 matching bases. Per germline, CDR1 LNHDA and CDR2 SQIVND (reference sequence). The CDR3 runs 13 residues. Trimming took 7 bases from V and 5 from J, leaving 14 bases between them. The CDR3 DNA follows: TGTGCCAGTACCCCGACAGGTCGGACTGAAGCTTTCTTT. It encodes CASTPTGRTEAFF.

The chain joins TRBV20-1 to TRBJ2-7; possibly TRBD2 for D (6 bases). Germline values: CDR1 DFQATT, CDR2 SNEGSKA (reference sequence). The length of the CDR3 is 10 residues. Deletions cut 6 bases from V and 3 bases from J, with 6 bases between. CDR3 DNA sequence: TGCAGTGCCGGGGGCTACGAGCAGTACTTC. This sequence encodes CSAGGYEQYF.